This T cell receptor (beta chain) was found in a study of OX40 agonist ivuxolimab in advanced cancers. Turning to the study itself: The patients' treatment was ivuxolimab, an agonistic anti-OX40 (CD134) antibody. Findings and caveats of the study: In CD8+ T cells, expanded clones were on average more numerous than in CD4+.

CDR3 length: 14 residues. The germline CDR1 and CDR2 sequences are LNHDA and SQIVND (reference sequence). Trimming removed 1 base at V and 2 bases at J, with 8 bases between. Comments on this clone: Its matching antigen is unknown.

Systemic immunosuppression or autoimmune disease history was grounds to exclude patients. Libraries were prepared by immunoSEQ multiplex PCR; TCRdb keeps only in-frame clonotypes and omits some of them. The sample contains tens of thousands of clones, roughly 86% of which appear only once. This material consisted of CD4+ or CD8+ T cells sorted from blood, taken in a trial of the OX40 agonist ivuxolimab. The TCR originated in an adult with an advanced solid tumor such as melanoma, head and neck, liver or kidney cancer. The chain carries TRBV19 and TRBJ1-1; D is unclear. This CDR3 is CASSIGPANTEAFF. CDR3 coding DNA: TGTGCCAGTAGTATAGGGCCAGCTAACACTGAAGCTTTCTTT.